This entry features one T cell receptor (beta chain) sequence. Its specificity is not known. This sample was included in a study of OX40 agonist ivuxolimab in advanced cancers. Broader study findings: Mean expanded clone counts were higher in CD8+ than CD4+ T cells. In the 0.1 to 3.0 mg/kg range, CD4+ and CD8+ blood T cells had expanded clonally by week 6.

TCRdb keeps only in-frame clones here, not all; method: immunoSEQ multiplex PCR. The sample has roughly 74,000 clones, approximately 84% seen once. Germline CDR1 and CDR2: SGHTA and FQGTGA. The V segment lost 5 bases and the J segment 7 bases; nucleotides outside the gene matches: 11. The CDR3 is made up of 15 amino acids. The chain employs TRBV7-3 and TRBJ2-7; TRBD2 matches at 10 bases. Sample: CD4+ or CD8+ T cells sorted from blood, taken in a trial of the OX40 agonist ivuxolimab. This receptor was taken from an adult with an advanced solid tumor such as melanoma, head and neck, liver or kidney cancer. DNA of the CDR3: TGTGCCAGCAGCCCGGCTAGCGGGGGTTTGGGGGAGCAGTACTTC. It yields the protein CASSPASGGLGEQYF.